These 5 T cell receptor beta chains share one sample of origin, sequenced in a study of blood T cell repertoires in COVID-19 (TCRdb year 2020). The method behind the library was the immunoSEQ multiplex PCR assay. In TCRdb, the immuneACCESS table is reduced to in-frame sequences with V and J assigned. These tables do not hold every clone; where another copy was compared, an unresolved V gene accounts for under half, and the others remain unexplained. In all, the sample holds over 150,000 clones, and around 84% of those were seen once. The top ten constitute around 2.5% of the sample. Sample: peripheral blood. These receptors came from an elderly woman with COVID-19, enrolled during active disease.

CDR3 bases: TGTGCCAGCAGCCTCGCAGGTCAGGGCCTTATGAACACTGAAGCTTTCTTT. As protein: CASSLAGQGLMNTEAFF. The chain links TRBV7-2 to TRBJ1-1; maybe TRBD1 (5 bases). The germline V and J ends were trimmed by 5 bases and 0 bases, with 19 bases remaining between them. Germline CDR1 is SGHTA and CDR2 is FQGNSA. CDR3 length: 17 amino acids.

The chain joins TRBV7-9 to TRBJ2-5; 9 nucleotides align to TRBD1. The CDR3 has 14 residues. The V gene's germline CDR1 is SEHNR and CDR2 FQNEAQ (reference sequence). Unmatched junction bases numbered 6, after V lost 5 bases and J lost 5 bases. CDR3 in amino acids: CASSPGTGGETQYF. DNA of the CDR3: TGTGCCAGCAGCCCGGGAACAGGGGGCGAGACCCAGTACTTC.

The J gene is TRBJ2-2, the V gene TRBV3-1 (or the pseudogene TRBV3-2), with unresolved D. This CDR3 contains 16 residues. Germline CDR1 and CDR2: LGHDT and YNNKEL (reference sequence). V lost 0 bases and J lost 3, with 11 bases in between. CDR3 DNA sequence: TGTGCCAGCAGCCAAGATGTCGGTGGTTACACCGGGGAGCTGTTTTTT. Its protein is CASSQDVGGYTGELFF.

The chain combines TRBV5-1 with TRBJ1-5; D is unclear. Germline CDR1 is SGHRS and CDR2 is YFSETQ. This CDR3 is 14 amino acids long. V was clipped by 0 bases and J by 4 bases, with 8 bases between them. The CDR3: CASSLEGSNQPQHF. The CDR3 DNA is TGCGCCAGCAGCTTGGAAGGGAGTAATCAGCCCCAGCATTTT.

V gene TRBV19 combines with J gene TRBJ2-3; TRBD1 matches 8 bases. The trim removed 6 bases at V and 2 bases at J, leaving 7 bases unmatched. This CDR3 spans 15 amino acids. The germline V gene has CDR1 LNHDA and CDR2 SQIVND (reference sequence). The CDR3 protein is CASSSGGFYTDTQYF. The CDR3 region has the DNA TGTGCCAGTAGCTCAGGGGGCTTCTACACAGATACGCAGTATTTT.